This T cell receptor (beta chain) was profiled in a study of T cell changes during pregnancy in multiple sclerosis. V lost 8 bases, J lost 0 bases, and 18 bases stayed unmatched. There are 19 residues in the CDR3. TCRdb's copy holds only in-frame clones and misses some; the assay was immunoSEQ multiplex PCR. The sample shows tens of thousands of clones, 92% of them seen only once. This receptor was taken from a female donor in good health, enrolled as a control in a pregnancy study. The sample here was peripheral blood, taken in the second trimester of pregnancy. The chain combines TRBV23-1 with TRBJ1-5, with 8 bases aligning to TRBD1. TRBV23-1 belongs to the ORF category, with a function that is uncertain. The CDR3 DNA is TGCGCCAGCTCCGAGGGGGGACAGGTGACGGGGATTAGCAATCAGCCCCAGCATTTT. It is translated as CASSEGGQVTGISNQPQHF.